This TCR beta chain was identified in a study of Ad26.COV2.S vaccination and SARS-CoV-2 variants. Study-level information: By the intramuscular route, Ad26.COV2.S was given once, or twice 56 days apart.

Treatment indicated: around 19 received Ad26.COV2.S at low or high dose, single or two shots; about 5 received placebo; per-sample allocation not given. Material that was analyzed had been drawn on day 63 after the first vaccine or placebo injection. An Ad26 vector that expressed Wuhan-strain SARS-CoV-2 spike constituted the vaccine. A word on this clone: As yet, its antigen is unknown. Other DNA sequences in the sample encode the same CDR3.

Findings of the study overall: Reports say spike-specific CD8+ and CD4+ T cell responses covered substantial breadth after vaccination. Analyses that measured TCR breadth and depth may have underestimated total T cell responses.

Method: immunoSEQ multiplex PCR; TCRdb's copy keeps in-frame clones and lacks some. This table has about 440,000 clones, about 90% appearing once. Germline V gene data show CDR1 as ENHRY and CDR2 as SYGVKD. V lost 0 bases and J lost 0, with 3 bases in between. The CDR3 has 14 residues. This TCR came from a person between 18 and 65 years old who received the Ad26.COV2.S COVID-19 vaccine or a placebo. The rearrangement joins TRBV10-3 to TRBJ1-5, with D unresolved. Specimen: peripheral blood, collected in a trial of Ad26.COV2.S vaccine versus placebo. The CDR3 sequence: CAISESGSNQPQHF. Here the CDR3 DNA reads TGTGCCATCAGTGAGTCTGGTAGCAATCAGCCCCAGCATTTT.